Presented here are 16 T cell receptor beta chains from one specimen sequenced in a study of blood T cells in healthy people across ages. With a J-beta primer mix and a sample-barcoded 5' primer, a second PCR ran roughly 6 to 11 cycles. TCRdb recomputed calls from the 5' RACE reads with MiXCR, one row per CDR3 protein. The table shows 1.5 million to 2 million distinct CDR3 sequences, with more than 35% occurring only once. The material sequenced was blood. These receptors originate from a human donor in good health.

Details on this clonotype: An end of the junction does not agree with germline; a read error may underlie this. The J gene is TRBJ1-2, the V gene TRBV4-1, with D unclear. Germline V CDR1 and CDR2: MGHRA, YSYEKL. The CDR3 runs 14 residues. The CDR3 DNA reads TGCGCCAGCGGCCAAGTCACTACTAACTATGGCTACACCTTC. Its protein is CASGQVTTNYGYTF.

This chain connects TRBV6-2 or TRBV6-3 to TRBJ1-1; no firm D call. The CDR3 totals 13 residues. The germline V gene encodes CDR1 MNHEY and CDR2 SVGEGT. Between the trimmed V and J ends, which lost 0 bases and 5 bases, there was a span of 7 bases. The CDR3 loop reads CASSYSTATEAFF. CDR3 in DNA: TGTGCCAGCAGTTACTCGACGGCGACTGAAGCTTTCTTT.

The chain couples TRBV9 to TRBJ2-2; weak D call: TRBD1 (6 bases). Germline assignment: CDR1 SGDLS and CDR2 YYNGEE. The V end lost 0 bases, the J end lost 4 bases, and 19 bases lay between the germline ends. CDR3 size: 18 residues. The CDR3 reads CASSVEYAVGTTTGELFF. For the CDR3, the DNA is TGTGCCAGCAGCGTAGAGTATGCGGTGGGGACAACCACCGGGGAGCTGTTTTTT.

The chain is built from TRBV5-6 and TRBJ2-4; D not resolved. The end of the DNA aligns better with TRBJ2-7, so the J call may be wrong. The CDR3 consists of 13 residues. Germline assignment: CDR1 SGHDT and CDR2 YYEEEE. Here the CDR3 reads CASGIYRVNEQYF. CDR3 nucleotides: TGTGCCAGCGGCATATACCGGGTCAACGAGCAGTACTTC.

This clonotype showed up just a few times. V gene TRBV14 combines with J gene TRBJ2-1, with D unresolved. This CDR3 region has 13 residues. Germline CDR1 SGHDN, CDR2 FVKESK. Trimming cost V 0 bases and J 10 bases, with 10 bases left between them. CDR3 amino acids: CASSQDENGEQFF. As DNA, the CDR3 is TGTGCCAGCAGCCAAGATGAAAATGGGGAGCAGTTCTTC.

The genes are TRBV28 and TRBJ1-1; D gene ambiguous. The ends were cut back, 3 bases at V and 4 bases at J, with 6 bases in the middle. This CDR3 has 12 residues. Germline V lookup: CDR1 MDHEN, CDR2 SYDVKM. The CDR3 DNA follows: TGTGCCAGCAGTTTCGCATCCACTGAAGCTTTCTTT. This sequence encodes CASSFASTEAFF.

This clonotype was detected ten times or more. The V gene is TRBV6-1, the J gene TRBJ2-7; no reliable D call. This CDR3 has 12 amino acids. The V end lost 2 bases, the J end lost 6 bases, and 8 bases lay between the germline ends. The germline gives CDR1 MNHNS, CDR2 SASEGT. DNA for the CDR3: TGTGCCAGCAGTGAACTCTTAGGCGAGCAGTACTTC. Protein sequence: CASSELLGEQYF.

As to this clonotype: One end of the junction varies from germline; a read error may be responsible. The chain employs TRBV4-3 and TRBJ2-3; weak D call: TRBD1 (5 bases). CDR1 and CDR2 (germline): LGHNA, YSLEER. This CDR3 is built from 17 residues. Here the CDR3 reads CASSQTPTVLGTDTQCF. The CDR3 DNA follows: TGCGCCAGCAGCCAAACCCCGACAGTATTAGGCACAGATACGCAGTGTTTT.

This chain uses TRBV4-1 with TRBJ1-1, with a possible D match to TRBD1 (6 bases). Deletions cut 5 bases from V and 1 base from J, with 14 bases between. This CDR3 contains 15 residues. The germline gives CDR1 MGHRA, CDR2 YSYEKL. This CDR3 reads CASSSQGRANTEAFF. The CDR3 DNA reads as TGCGCCAGCAGCTCGCAGGGGCGGGCGAACACTGAAGCTTTCTTT.

This clonotype came up a few times. This chain joins TRBV10-3 and TRBJ2-3, with TRBD2 matching over 7 bases. CDR1 and CDR2 from the germline V gene are ENHRY and SYGVKD. The V gene end was trimmed by 2 bases and the J gene end by 3 bases; junction bases not matched to a gene: 2. This CDR3 has 14 amino acids. The CDR3 here is CAISEGGGTDTQYF. The CDR3 DNA is TGTGCCATCAGTGAGGGGGGGGGTACAGATACGCAGTATTTT.

The chain has TRBV12-3 or TRBV12-4 and TRBJ1-2, with D unclear. This CDR3 contains 13 residues. V lost 3 bases and J 7 bases, leaving 12 bases between the germline ends. CDR3 bases: TGTGCCAGCAGTTTCGCGGCTCCGGGTGGCTACACCTTC. Protein sequence: CASSFAAPGGYTF.

This clonotype was recorded a few times. The chain is built from TRBV20-1 and TRBJ2-1, with TRBD2 matching 9 bases. The trim removed 6 bases at V and 9 bases at J, leaving 12 bases unmatched. Germline V gene data show CDR1 as DFQATT and CDR2 as SNEGSKA (reference sequence). The CDR3 length is 14 residues. The CDR3 nucleotides read TGCAGTGCATTGACTAGCGGACAAACCTTTGAGCAGTTCTTC. Translated, it gives CSALTSGQTFEQFF.

The rearrangement uses TRBV29-1 and TRBJ2-4, with TRBD1 identical over 9 bases. TRBJ2-7 matches the DNA end more closely, so the J call is doubtful. Per the germline V gene, CDR1 is SQVTM and CDR2 is ANQGSEA. The CDR3 runs 17 residues. The CDR3 sequence is CSVGPYFGDRAPYEQYF. The CDR3 nucleotides read TGCAGCGTTGGGCCCTACTTCGGGGACAGGGCCCCCTACGAGCAGTACTTC.

The genes are TRBV5-1 and TRBJ1-1, with D uncertain. V was cut by 0 bases and J by 3 bases, with 9 bases left in between. CDR3 size: 14 residues. Germline V lookup: CDR1 SGHRS, CDR2 YFSETQ. Here the CDR3 DNA reads TGCGCCAGCAGCTTGGAGTCGCCCTACACTGAAGCTTTCTTT. Its protein is CASSLESPYTEAFF.

The J gene is TRBJ1-5, the V gene TRBV6-2 or TRBV6-3, with a tentative D call TRBD1 (5 bases). V was trimmed by 6 bases and J by 7 bases, leaving 31 bases between them. The CDR3 extends over 19 amino acids. CDR1 is MNHEY and CDR2 is SVGEGT in the germline V gene. The CDR3 loop is CASSPRFGGSSPGRQPQHF. As DNA, the CDR3 is TGTGCCAGCAGCCCTCGTTTCGGGGGGAGCTCTCCAGGTCGACAGCCCCAGCATTTT.

This clonotype showed up just a few times. The chain couples TRBV7-9 to TRBJ1-2, with D perhaps matching TRBD1 (6 bases). V was shortened by 5 bases and J by 6 bases, with 19 bases between the two germline ends. Germline CDR1 and CDR2: SEHNR and FQNEAQ (reference sequence). The CDR3 has 15 amino acids. The chain's CDR3 is CASSPGEGVRHGYTF. DNA for the CDR3: TGTGCCAGCAGCCCTGGGGAGGGGGTAAGGCATGGCTACACCTTC.